These 32 T cell receptor beta chains came from one sample sequenced in a study of blood T cell repertoires in COVID-19. Assay: immunoSEQ multiplex PCR; the TCRdb copy retains only in-frame clones and omits some. This sample has more than 15,000 clones, with about 90% found just once. The sequencing input was peripheral blood. The receptor set was obtained from a human donor with active COVID-19. The donor label of this sample is uncertain.

This sequence joins TRBV11-3 and TRBJ2-1, with TRBD2 as a possible D gene (5 bases). Trimming removed 6 bases at V and 7 bases at J, with 10 bases between. The CDR3 loop spans 12 amino acids. Germline values: CDR1 SGHNT, CDR2 YENEEA. The CDR3: CASRGAVNEQFF. The CDR3 DNA sequence: TGTGCCAGCAGGGGAGCGGTTAATGAGCAGTTCTTC.

This clone occurred a few times. This chain uses TRBV7-3 with TRBJ2-5; weak D call: TRBD1 (6 bases). The CDR3 sequence is 16 residues long. Per the germline V gene, CDR1 is SGHTA and CDR2 is FQGTGA. V lost 6 bases to trimming and J lost 2 bases, with 19 bases between them. Here the CDR3 reads CASRWGTNRIQETQYF. CDR3 coding DNA: TGTGCCAGCAGATGGGGGACAAATAGAATTCAAGAGACCCAGTACTTC.

CDR3 protein: CASNGQGLSYTF. The CDR3 DNA is TGTGCCAGTAACGGACAGGGTTTGAGCTACACCTTC. The V gene is TRBV19, the J gene TRBJ1-2; 8 bases map to TRBD1. V was pared by 7 bases and J by 9 bases, with 7 bases of the junction left unmatched. The CDR3 consists of 12 residues. In germline, CDR1 is LNHDA, CDR2 SQIVND (reference sequence).

This chain uses TRBV29-1 with TRBJ1-4; D uncertain. The CDR3 runs to 12 residues. Per the germline V gene, CDR1 is SQVTM and CDR2 is ANQGSEA. V dropped 2 bases and J dropped 4 bases, with 5 bases sitting between them. CDR3 DNA: TGCAGCGTTGAACTGTTTAATGAAAAACTGTTTTTT. Translating it yields CSVELFNEKLFF.

J is TRBJ2-7 and V is TRBV6-5; D unclear. The CDR3 runs 15 residues. Germline values: CDR1 MNHEY, CDR2 SVGAGI. The germline V and J ends were trimmed by 0 bases and 0 bases, with 9 bases remaining between them. The DNA for the CDR3 is TGTGCCAGCAGTTACTCGGCAGTGTACTCCTACGAGCAGTACTTC. This encodes CASSYSAVYSYEQYF.

This clone appeared once. The chain is built from TRBV5-4 and TRBJ2-2, with unresolved D. CDR1 SGHNT and CDR2 YYREEE come from the germline V gene (reference sequence). Between the trimmed V and J ends, which lost 3 bases and 2 bases, there was a span of 11 bases. The CDR3 extends over 15 amino acids. DNA for the CDR3: TGTGCCAGCAGCTCCGCCGGGTTAAACACCGGGGAGCTGTTTTTT. This sequence encodes CASSSAGLNTGELFF.

This clone was seen once. The chain recombines TRBV4-1 with TRBJ2-1, with D possibly matching TRBD2 (6 bases). The V end was cut by 3 bases, the J end by 3 bases, with 12 bases between. The length of the CDR3 is 15 residues. Germline CDR1 is MGHRA and CDR2 is YSYEKL. The CDR3 loop is CASSHGSGGYNEQFF. DNA for the CDR3: TGCGCCAGCAGCCACGGCTCCGGGGGCTACAATGAGCAGTTCTTC.

The V call is TRBV28, the J call TRBJ1-1; D may be TRBD1 (6 bases). The V gene lost 4 bases and the J gene lost 1 base, with 10 bases spanning the gap. This CDR3 comprises 14 residues. Per germline, CDR1 MDHEN and CDR2 SYDVKM. CDR3 loop: CASSSWTANTEAFF. The CDR3, as DNA: TGTGCCAGCAGTTCCTGGACAGCGAACACTGAAGCTTTCTTT.

The chain combines TRBV7-9 with TRBJ2-7; D gene uncertain. V lost 1 base to trimming and J lost 2 bases, with 9 bases between them. This CDR3 region has 14 residues. Germline loops: CDR1 SEHNR, CDR2 FQNEAQ (reference sequence). The CDR3 sequence is CASSLGASTYEQYF. The CDR3 coding sequence is TGTGCCAGCAGCTTAGGAGCGAGTACCTACGAGCAGTACTTC.

The CDR3 DNA sequence: TGTGCCAGCAGTGATTTGGTAGGACAGGGTTTCACAGATACGCAGTATTTT. It translates to CASSDLVGQGFTDTQYF. The V gene is TRBV2, the J gene TRBJ2-3; 8 nucleotides match TRBD1. The CDR3 runs to 17 residues. CDR1 SNHLY and CDR2 FYNNEI come from the germline V gene. J lost 2 bases, V lost 3 bases, and 10 bases had no gene match.

The chain has TRBV11-2 and TRBJ2-5; D may be TRBD2 (6 bases). Trimming shortened V by 5 bases and J by 1 base, and 14 bases separated the two germline ends. Germline V lookup: CDR1 SGHAT, CDR2 FQNNGV. The CDR3 totals 15 residues. The chain's CDR3 is CASSEGRDLQETQYF. The CDR3 DNA sequence: TGTGCCAGCAGCGAAGGGCGGGATCTCCAAGAGACCCAGTACTTC.

The chain carries TRBV18 and TRBJ1-2; D may be TRBD1 (6 bases). Trimming stripped 3 bases from V and 3 bases from J, with 8 bases between. The CDR3 is 13 residues long. Per the germline V gene, CDR1 is KGHSH and CDR2 is LQKENI. CDR3 region: CASSPGADYGYTF. The CDR3 coding sequence is TGTGCCAGCTCACCGGGGGCGGACTATGGCTACACCTTC.

The chain couples TRBV11-3 to TRBJ2-3; 8 bases line up with TRBD2. CDR1 and CDR2 from the germline V gene are SGHNT and YENEEA. The CDR3 is 14 residues long. Germline trimming cut 2 bases from V and 3 bases from J; bases unmatched to any gene: 1. The chain's CDR3 is CASSLSGRTDTQYF. CDR3 DNA: TGTGCCAGCAGCTTAAGCGGGAGAACAGATACGCAGTATTTT.

This rearrangement joins TRBV28 to TRBJ2-7; 10 nucleotides match TRBD2. This CDR3 contains 16 residues. The V gene's germline CDR1 is MDHEN and CDR2 SYDVKM. Germline trimming cut 5 bases from V and 1 base from J; bases unmatched to any gene: 8. The CDR3 nucleotides read TGTGCCAGCAGTAAGTACGGACTAGCGGTTTCCTACGAGCAGTACTTC. Residues: CASSKYGLAVSYEQYF.

J is TRBJ2-7 and V is TRBV6-6; 12 bases fit TRBD2. Trimming removed 7 bases from V and 3 bases from J; junction bases left unmatched: 10. The germline V gene encodes CDR1 MNHNY and CDR2 SVGAGI (reference sequence). This CDR3 has 16 amino acids. Written as DNA, the CDR3 is TGTGCCAGCATCGCTAGCGGGGGGGGAACCTTCTACGAGCAGTACTTC. Amino acids: CASIASGGGTFYEQYF.

The chain carries TRBV25-1 and TRBJ2-3; D might be TRBD2 (6 bases). In germline, CDR1 is MGHDK, CDR2 SYGVNS. V shed 9 bases and J shed 3 bases, with 16 bases lying between them. The CDR3 extends over 14 amino acids. The CDR3 sequence is CASALSGATDTQYF. The CDR3 DNA reads as TGTGCCAGTGCTCTTTCGGGAGCAACAGATACGCAGTATTTT.

This sequence joins TRBV10-3 and TRBJ2-1; 8 nucleotides match TRBD1. The length of the CDR3 is 14 residues. With 4 bases clipped from V and 5 bases from J, the junction kept 4 bases outside the gene matches. Germline V gene data show CDR1 as ENHRY and CDR2 as SYGVKD. The CDR3 loop is CAISVLDRDNEQFF. CDR3 in DNA: TGTGCCATCAGTGTTTTGGACAGGGACAATGAGCAGTTCTTC.

This chain joins TRBV20-1 and TRBJ2-2; maybe TRBD1 (5 bases). V was trimmed by 4 bases and J by 5 bases, leaving 5 bases between them. Per the germline V gene, CDR1 is DFQATT and CDR2 is SNEGSKA (reference sequence). This CDR3 has 11 amino acids. The DNA of the CDR3 is TGCAGTGCTACAGGGACCGGGGAGCTGTTTTTT. Protein: CSATGTGELFF.

V and J are TRBV28 and TRBJ2-7; TRBD2 matches 9 bases. Germline-derived CDR1 and CDR2 are MDHEN and SYDVKM. The CDR3 is 13 residues long. V shed 8 bases, J shed 2 bases, and the junction held 4 bases outside the gene matches. CDR3 sequence (DNA): TGTGCCAGCGAGCGGGAGGCGACCTACGAGCAGTACTTC. Protein product: CASEREATYEQYF.

CDR3 in DNA: TGTGCCAGTACCCAGACAGGGACCCACGAGCAGTACTTC. Its translation is CASTQTGTHEQYF. The genes are TRBV19 and TRBJ2-7; TRBD1 matches at 7 bases. Trimming cost V 7 bases and J 5 bases; bases outside gene matches: 8. Germline values: CDR1 LNHDA, CDR2 SQIVND (reference sequence). This CDR3 has 13 amino acids.

The V gene is TRBV4-3, the J gene TRBJ1-6; 11 bases agree with TRBD1. The germline V gene encodes CDR1 LGHNA and CDR2 YSLEER. V was pared by 1 base and J by 7 bases, with 3 bases of the junction left unmatched. The CDR3 spans 16 residues. The CDR3 here is CASSQVGTGGNSPLHF. CDR3 DNA: TGCGCCAGCAGCCAAGTAGGGACAGGGGGGAATTCACCCCTCCACTTT.

This clone is medium-sized by share. CDR3 in DNA: TGTGCCAGCAGTTTTTGGACAGGGGGGACCGGGGAGCTGTTTTTT. It encodes CASSFWTGGTGELFF. The chain combines TRBV27 with TRBJ2-2, with 10 nucleotides matching TRBD1. Per the germline V gene, CDR1 is MNHEY and CDR2 is SMNVEV (reference sequence). The CDR3 is made up of 15 amino acids. V dropped 3 bases and J dropped 5; count of bases not matched to a gene: 3.

The chain carries TRBV30 and TRBJ2-5, with TRBD2 as a possible D gene (5 bases). V lost 1 base and J lost 5, with 17 bases in between. This CDR3 has 15 amino acids. CDR1 GTSNPN and CDR2 SVGIG come from the germline V gene (reference sequence). The CDR3 sequence: CAWSGQTSLGETQYF. As DNA, the CDR3 is TGTGCCTGGAGTGGCCAAACTAGTTTGGGGGAGACCCAGTACTTC. Supplemented by reference TRBV30 and TRBJ2-5, the full variable domain reads SQTIHQWPATLVQPVGSPLSLECTVEGTSNPNLYWYRQAAGRGLQLLFYSVGIGQISSEVPQNLSASRPQDRQFILSSKKLLLSDSGFYLCAWSGQTSLGETQYFGPGTRLLVL.

The chain employs TRBV4-1 and TRBJ2-6; D is undetermined. The CDR3 length is 16 residues. Germline V gives CDR1 MGHRA, CDR2 YSYEKL. Trimming cost V 0 bases and J 2 bases, with 8 bases left between them. CDR3 in amino acids: CASSQERMAGANVLTF. Here the CDR3 DNA reads TGCGCCAGCAGCCAAGAGCGAATGGCTGGGGCCAACGTCCTGACTTTC.

This sequence joins TRBV7-2 and TRBJ2-5, with TRBD2 matching 7 bases. The V and J ends lost 3 bases and 3 bases, in that order; junction bases with no gene match: 1. Germline lookup yields CDR1 SGHTA and CDR2 FQGNSA. This CDR3 is 13 amino acids long. CDR3 DNA sequence: TGTGCCAGCAGCTTTGCGGGAGAAGAGACCCAGTACTTC. Translating gives CASSFAGEETQYF.

The chain combines TRBV7-3 with TRBJ2-2; no clear D. The CDR3 spans 13 residues. V lost 4 bases, J lost 7 bases, and 10 bases lay in between. In germline, CDR1 is SGHTA, CDR2 FQGTGA. CDR3 amino acids: CASSSRGGGELFF. CDR3 in DNA: TGTGCCAGCAGCTCCCGCGGCGGCGGGGAGCTGTTTTTT.

The chain employs TRBV3-1 (or the pseudogene TRBV3-2) and TRBJ2-3; 11 nucleotides line up with TRBD2. This CDR3 is 21 amino acids long. Germline CDR1 reads LGHDT; CDR2 reads YNNKEL (reference sequence). J lost 1 base, V lost 4 bases, and 19 bases had no gene match. The CDR3 nucleotides read TGTGCCAGCAGCCCAATAAGATTGGCTCTAGCGGGAGGTTTCCGCACAGATACGCAGTATTTT. It translates to CASSPIRLALAGGFRTDTQYF.

The CDR3 coding sequence is TGTGCCAGCAGCCAACTGACGCTAGCGGGAGGGCTGGACGAGCAGTACTTC. Amino acids: CASSQLTLAGGLDEQYF. The chain links TRBV14 to TRBJ2-7; 12 bases fit TRBD2. Germline V gives CDR1 SGHDN, CDR2 FVKESK. This CDR3 is 17 amino acids long. V lost 2 bases to trimming and J lost 5 bases; unmatched junction nucleotides: 10.

This clone was observed once. The genes are TRBV19 and TRBJ2-1; D is possibly TRBD2 (5 bases). This CDR3 is built from 14 residues. CDR1 is LNHDA, CDR2 SQIVND, per germline (reference sequence). V was pared by 2 bases and J by 5 bases, with 10 bases between. The CDR3 region is CASSIRERDNEQFF. For the CDR3, the DNA is TGTGCCAGTAGTATAAGGGAGAGAGACAATGAGCAGTTCTTC.

V and J are TRBV5-1 and TRBJ2-7, with 8 bases lining up with TRBD1. V gave up 4 bases and J gave up 5 bases; unmatched junction bases: 5. The CDR3 consists of 13 residues. Germline lookup yields CDR1 SGHRS and CDR2 YFSETQ. The CDR3 loop reads CASSQGTGNEQYF. CDR3 bases: TGCGCCAGCAGCCAAGGGACAGGTAACGAGCAGTACTTC.

The V call is TRBV11-3, the J call TRBJ1-1; 8 positions match TRBD1. With 5 bases clipped from V and 0 bases from J, the junction kept 2 bases outside the gene matches. CDR1 SGHNT and CDR2 YENEEA come from the germline V gene. The CDR3 sequence is 14 residues long. The CDR3 region has the DNA TGTGCCAGCAGCAGGGACAGGATGAACACTGAAGCTTTCTTT. Protein: CASSRDRMNTEAFF.

The CDR3 DNA reads TGCGCCAGCAGCCCCGGACTAGTAGGGAAGCAGTACTTC. Its translation: CASSPGLVGKQYF. V is TRBV5-1 and J is TRBJ2-7; TRBD2 matches 7 bases. Germline CDR1 SGHRS, CDR2 YFSETQ. The length of the CDR3 is 13 residues. The J segment lost 8 bases and the V segment lost 4 bases, leaving 9 bases of the junction unmatched.